One T cell receptor beta chain is described in this entry. V dropped 6 bases and J dropped 3 bases, with 14 bases sitting between them. The CDR3 runs to 14 residues. CDR1 and CDR2 (germline): SNHLY, FYNNEI. Enrollment of patients from Seattle took place during active infection, with longitudinal follow-up. The data belong to a study of blood T cell repertoires in COVID-19. Study information: Material from acute and convalescent COVID-19 was sourced from the United States, Italy and Spain.

Source study methods: Estimation of nucleated cell counts was performed using reference gene primer amplification. Measured with immunoSEQ multiplex PCR; TCRdb has only the in-frame clones, and not every one. V, J and clone size are those of that table, while D and trimming were read from the DNA. Among around 260,000 clones listed, more than 85% were seen once. The source is a person between 18 and 35 years old with COVID-19, enrolled during active disease. Sequencing was done on a sample of peripheral blood. The chain is built from TRBV2 and TRBJ2-5; weak D call: TRBD2 (5 bases). For the CDR3, the DNA is TGTGCCAGCAGGCCTTCGGACGGGGAAGAGACCCAGTACTTC. It yields the protein CASRPSDGEETQYF.